This TCR beta chain was profiled in a study of shared clonotypes between healthy human individuals. Regarding the study as a whole: Of the naive CD4 clonotypes, around 5% were shared across a few donors.

Concerning this clone itself: The antigen is undetermined.

TCRdb keeps only in-frame clones here, not all; method: immunoSEQ multiplex PCR. The sample includes around 610,000 clones, approximately 96% of them seen just once. Terminally differentiated effector memory CD45RA+ cells were excluded from the naive CD8 cells, which were CD45RO-negative and positively selected for CCR7. The specimen was naive CD8+ T cells sorted from blood. This receptor was identified in a woman in her 30s in good health.

In DNA, the CDR3 is TGTGCCAGCAGCTTATGGGACAGGGACGGCGAGCAGTACTTC. It encodes CASSLWDRDGEQYF. The chain is built from TRBV13 and TRBJ2-7; 9 nucleotides line up with TRBD1. The ends lost 2 bases at V and 6 bases at J; junction bases unmatched: 5. Germline assignment: CDR1 PRHDT and CDR2 FYEKMQ (reference sequence). The CDR3 runs 14 residues.